The 8 T cell receptor beta chains given below trace back to one sample, sequenced in a study of Graves' ophthalmopathy and Graves' hyperthyroidism. Amplification from RNA transcripts yielded the TCR beta CDR3 regions. Second-round multiplex PCR followed a first-round RT-PCR using HTBI primers. TCRdb used MiXCR to reprocess the multiplex PCR reads, holding one entry per CDR3 protein. The sample gives roughly 380,000 distinct CDR3 sequences, roughly 15% of which show up once; 5.5% to 7% is in the top ten. The specimen sequenced was peripheral blood. Every receptor here comes from a woman between 18 and 29 years old with stable Graves' hyperthyroidism.

There are a few counts of this clonotype. This chain links TRBV19 with TRBJ2-7, with 9 bases matching TRBD1. The junction had 8 bases not matched to a gene; V was cut back by 5 bases and J by 6 bases. Looked up from germline, CDR1 is LNHDA and CDR2 is SQIVND (reference sequence). The CDR3 contains 14 residues. As DNA, the CDR3 is TGTGCCAGTAGTGTGGGACAGGGTAAGGGCGAGCAGTACTTC. Translating it yields CASSVGQGKGEQYF.

The table lists this clonotype with a count of one. V gene TRBV6-1 combines with J gene TRBJ1-2; 9 bases are a match to TRBD1. Germline CDR1 reads MNHNS; CDR2 reads SASEGT. This CDR3 is built from 16 residues. V trimming: 1 base; J trimming: 5 bases; junction bases outside the gene matches: 8. CDR3: CASSEVGDRALYGYTF. CDR3 nucleotide sequence: TGTGCCAGCAGTGAAGTCGGGGACAGGGCCCTATATGGCTACACCTTC.

This clonotype occurred many times. This chain uses TRBV5-1 with TRBJ1-2, with D unclear. This CDR3 spans 13 amino acids. Germline V gene data show CDR1 as SGHRS and CDR2 as YFSETQ. Trimming cost V 4 bases and J 6 bases, with 13 bases left between them. The chain's CDR3 is CASSPPGQHGYTF. The CDR3 DNA follows: TGCGCCAGCAGCCCGCCCGGGCAGCATGGCTACACCTTC.

The sample holds many counts of this clonotype. The chain uses TRBV11-2 and TRBJ2-7, with D possibly being TRBD2 (7 bases). Germline CDR1 is SGHAT and CDR2 is FQNNGV. CDR3 size: 17 residues. The V end was cut by 4 bases, the J end by 1 base, with 20 bases between. CDR3 residues: CASSSGGGRGPSYEQYF. The CDR3 nucleotides read TGTGCCAGCAGCTCCGGGGGTGGGCGGGGGCCGTCCTACGAGCAGTACTTC.

As to this clonotype: Being one base from a much bigger clone, this may be a read error. Here the CDR3 omits its conserved ending phenylalanine or tryptophan, so a read error is the likely source. The J gene is TRBJ1-5, the V gene TRBV20-1, with 11 bases matching TRBD1. Germline CDR1 reads DFQATT; CDR2 reads SNEGSKA (reference sequence). After removal of 1 base from V and 5 bases from J, the junction contained 7 bases not matched to a gene. The CDR3 has 16 residues. This CDR3 is CSARAGDRGRYQPQHV. DNA of the CDR3: TGCAGTGCTAGAGCCGGGGACAGGGGGAGGTATCAGCCCCAGCATGTT.

This clonotype was recorded many times. This chain joins TRBV7-2 and TRBJ2-7; possibly TRBD1 for D (6 bases). The CDR3 length is 15 residues. V lost 3 bases and J 3 bases, leaving 15 bases between the germline ends. From germline, CDR1 is SGHTA and CDR2 FQGNSA. Written as DNA, the CDR3 is TGTGCCAGCAGCTTGTCCGGGACAAGTATCTACGAGCAGTACTTC. Amino acids: CASSLSGTSIYEQYF.

This clonotype was seen once. A junction boundary mismatches the germline segment, possibly from a read error. The chain carries TRBV27 and TRBJ2-5; 9 nucleotides align to TRBD2. Germline V gives CDR1 MNHEY, CDR2 SMNVEV (reference sequence). This CDR3 has 18 amino acids. CDR3 region: CASSHDWAGGLLQGTQYF. The CDR3 nucleotides are TGTGCCAGCAGTCACGACTGGGCGGGGGGGCTTTTACAAGGGACCCAGTACTTC.

This clonotype was observed many times. This chain joins TRBV12-3 or TRBV12-4 and TRBJ1-5; D not certain. With 4 bases removed from V and 0 bases from J, the gap between germline ends came to 7 bases. This CDR3 has 14 residues. The DNA for the CDR3 is TGTGCCAGCAGTTCCGGAGGTAGCAATCAGCCCCAGCATTTT. This gives the protein CASSSGGSNQPQHF.